These T cell receptor beta chains were read from a single sample in a study of CD8 T cells in ankylosing spondylitis. MiXCR was run by TCRdb on the 5' RACE reads, yielding one entry per CDR3 protein. The sample shows some 840,000 distinct CDR3 sequences, about 10% of them seen only once. The sample taken for sequencing was blood, either unsorted or a sorted T cell fraction (not recorded which). Receptors originate from a male donor with ankylosing spondylitis. Both conserved end residues are part of each CDR3. D genes are given only for firm matches. Clone size, where shown, is once, few, many, or a class for clones that have expanded.

j_call clone_size v_call d_call cdr3_aa cdr3_nt
TRBJ2-2 - TRBV28 - CASSPWGAYSDTGELFF TGTGCCAGCAGTCCCTGGGGGGCCTATTCCGACACCGGGGAGCTGTTTTTT
TRBJ2-5 few TRBV9 TRBD2 CASSAGTKPETQYF TGTGCCAGCAGCGCCGGGACTAAACCAGAGACCCAGTACTTC
TRBJ2-2 many TRBV10-1 - CASSEQGRDTGELFF TGCGCCAGCAGTGAGCAGGGGCGGGACACCGGGGAGCTGTTTTTT
TRBJ2-4 many TRBV4-3 - CASSQDTTQNIQYF TGCGCCAGCAGCCAAGATACGACCCAAAACATTCAGTACTTC
TRBJ1-4 - TRBV12-3/TRBV12-4 - CASSFTGWDNGEKLFF TGTGCCAGCAGTTTTACAGGGTGGGATAATGGTGAAAAACTGTTTTTT
TRBJ2-7 few TRBV20-1 TRBD2 CSAHVAGGPSEQYF TGCAGTGCTCATGTAGCGGGAGGGCCCTCCGAGCAGTACTTC
TRBJ1-3 - TRBV12-3/TRBV12-4 - CASSTREFSGNTIYF TGTGCCAGCAGCACCAGGGAGTTCTCTGGAAACACCATATATTTT
TRBJ2-7 few TRBV7-8 TRBD1 CASSVRTGGYYEQYF TGTGCCAGCAGCGTTAGGACAGGGGGTTACTACGAGCAGTACTTC
TRBJ2-1 - TRBV4-2 TRBD2 CASSLIGTRISNEQFF TGTGCCAGCAGCCTCATCGGGACTAGAATTTCCAATGAGCAGTTCTTC
TRBJ2-5 - TRBV9 - CASSTLVAGGETQYF TGTGCCAGCAGTACCCTGGTAGCCGGGGGAGAGACCCAGTACTTC
TRBJ2-3 - TRBV18 TRBD1 CASSPQGQGMEDTQYF TGTGCCAGCTCACCACAGGGACAGGGTATGGAAGATACGCAGTATTTT
TRBJ2-7 - TRBV27 - CASRRGTAIGGYEQYF TGTGCCAGCAGAAGGGGGACCGCTATTGGGGGCTACGAGCAGTACTTC
TRBJ2-5 few TRBV27 - CASSLGRPPGETQYF TGTGCCAGCAGTTTAGGACGACCGCCAGGGGAGACCCAGTACTTC
TRBJ2-5 few TRBV10-3 - CATGVGETQYF TGTGCCACAGGGGTGGGAGAGACCCAGTACTTC
TRBJ1-5 few TRBV4-2 - CASSQPFGGNQPQHF TGTGCCAGCAGCCAACCCTTTGGCGGCAATCAGCCCCAGCATTTT
TRBJ1-1 - TRBV29-1 - CSVERALKTEAFF TGCAGCGTTGAGCGGGCCCTGAAAACTGAAGCTTTCTTT
TRBJ2-2 - TRBV7-2 TRBD1 CASSARQGAMSGELFF TGTGCCAGCAGCGCCAGACAGGGGGCGATGAGCGGGGAGCTGTTTTTT
TRBJ2-2 few TRBV5-1 - CASSLEERATNTGELFF TGCGCCAGCAGCTTGGAGGAGCGAGCAACGAACACCGGGGAGCTGTTTTTT
TRBJ2-1 many TRBV20-1 TRBD1 CSAPPRGLNEQFF TGCAGTGCCCCCCCCAGGGGGCTCAATGAGCAGTTCTTC
TRBJ2-7 few TRBV20-1 - CSAFRDTTYEQYF TGCAGTGCCTTCCGGGACACAACCTACGAGCAGTACTTC
TRBJ1-1 few TRBV4-2 TRBD1 CASSQEGTGLNTEAFF TGTGCCAGCAGCCAAGAAGGGACAGGGCTGAACACTGAAGCTTTCTTT
TRBJ2-3 many TRBV29-1 - CSVDHPPGPTDTQYF TGCAGCGTTGACCATCCCCCAGGACCCACAGATACGCAGTATTTT
TRBJ1-1 many TRBV27 - CASSLFHRQSGNTEAFF TGTGCCAGCAGTTTATTCCACCGACAGTCGGGTAACACTGAAGCTTTCTTT
TRBJ2-5 - TRBV5-1 TRBD1 CASTAGGGETQYF TGCGCCAGCACGGCAGGGGGTGGAGAGACCCAGTACTTC
TRBJ2-5 many TRBV29-1 - CSVRPTGEGETQYF TGCAGCGTCAGACCGACAGGGGAGGGAGAGACCCAGTACTTC
TRBJ1-1 many TRBV10-3 TRBD1 CAISESGQGGTEAFF TGTGCCATCAGTGAGTCGGGACAGGGGGGCACTGAAGCTTTCTTT
TRBJ1-1 - TRBV6-5 - CASSDGRDEAFF TGTGCCAGCAGTGATGGCCGTGATGAAGCTTTCTTT
TRBJ1-2 few TRBV5-1 - CASSLTVQNYGYTF TGCGCCAGCAGCTTGACTGTACAGAACTATGGCTACACCTTC
TRBJ1-6 few TRBV6-5 - CASSYALKGWALHF TGTGCCAGCAGTTACGCCCTGAAGGGATGGGCCCTCCACTTT
TRBJ2-1 few TRBV7-9 TRBD2 CASSQPRGGTYNEQFF TGTGCCAGCAGCCAACCGCGGGGGGGTACCTACAATGAGCAGTTCTTC
TRBJ2-1 many TRBV10-3 TRBD2 CAISPLGGRDNEQFF TGTGCCATCAGCCCTTTAGGTGGGAGGGACAATGAGCAGTTCTTC
TRBJ2-3 many TRBV29-1 TRBD2 CSVETSGGFTDTQYF TGCAGCGTGGAGACTAGCGGGGGATTCACAGATACGCAGTATTTT
TRBJ1-2 - TRBV28 - CASRSGTGTGYTF TGTGCCAGCAGGTCGGGAACAGGGACTGGCTACACCTTC
TRBJ2-3 - TRBV6-5 TRBD1 CASSSSGQGGDTQYF TGTGCCAGCAGTTCATCCGGACAGGGGGGCGATACGCAGTATTTT
TRBJ1-1 - TRBV12-3/TRBV12-4 - CASSLLSVTEAFF TGTGCCAGCAGTTTATTGTCGGTTACTGAAGCTTTCTTT
TRBJ2-7 many TRBV7-2 - CASSLVGEQYF TGTGCCAGCAGCTTAGTGGGTGAGCAGTACTTC
TRBJ2-2 few TRBV24-1 TRBD2 CATSGPRALAGGNTGELFF TGTGCCACCAGTGGCCCCAGGGCCCTAGCGGGAGGGAACACCGGGGAGCTGTTTTTT
TRBJ2-1 few TRBV7-8 TRBD1 CASSLGQATYNEQFF TGTGCCAGCAGCTTGGGACAGGCGACCTACAATGAGCAGTTCTTC
TRBJ1-5 - TRBV2 TRBD1 CASSDRGQVNQPQHF TGTGCCAGCAGTGACAGGGGGCAAGTGAATCAGCCCCAGCATTTT
TRBJ2-7 few TRBV5-1 - CASKRLGYVSYEQYF TGCGCCAGCAAAAGGTTGGGATACGTGTCCTACGAGCAGTACTTC
TRBJ1-1 few TRBV7-9 - CASSYGGHPNTEAFF TGTGCCAGCAGCTACGGCGGGCATCCGAACACTGAAGCTTTCTTT